This T cell receptor beta chain was recovered during a study of T cell changes during pregnancy in multiple sclerosis. Repertoires were generated with immunoSEQ multiplex PCR, while TCRdb's copy carries only in-frame clones and drops some. The table has under 50,000 clones, about 90% seen once; the top ten hold approximately 0.41%. The length of the CDR3 is 12 residues. Germline V gives CDR1 LNHDA, CDR2 SQIVND (reference sequence). This receptor was obtained from a female donor in good health, enrolled as a control in a pregnancy study. The chain is built from TRBV19 and TRBJ2-7; tentative D call: TRBD1 (5 bases). The material was CD4+ T cells from peripheral blood mononuclear cells, obtained in the second trimester of pregnancy. The CDR3 nucleotides read TGTGTTTACCGACAGCTACCCTACGAGCAGTACTTC. Translated: CVYRQLPYEQYF.